This T cell receptor beta chain is drawn from a study of blood T cells in healthy people across ages. There are a few counts of this clonotype. The second PCR ran roughly 7 to 11 cycles with a sample-barcoded 5' primer and J-beta primers. Researchers report that each sample yielded at least 2.5 million CDR3-containing paired-end reads. TCRdb reanalysed the 5' RACE reads using MiXCR and keeps one entry per CDR3 protein. The sample yields 800,000 to 1,000,000 distinct CDR3 sequences, about 48% seen once. The CDR3 is 14 residues long. V was cut by 2 bases and J by 5 bases, with 13 bases left in between. Per germline, CDR1 MNHEY and CDR2 SVGEGT.

This clonotype originated in a man in his thirties or forties in good health. The V gene is TRBV6-2 or TRBV6-3, the J gene TRBJ2-7, with a tentative D call TRBD1 (6 bases). Specimen: blood. The CDR3 region has the DNA TGTGCCAGCAGTTACACGACAGGTCGCGACGAGCAGTACTTC. Protein sequence: CASSYTTGRDEQYF.